The clone carrying this TCR beta chain was seen at least ten times. What it recognizes is unknown. This sample was included in a study of CD8 T cells in ankylosing spondylitis. Findings and caveats of the study: Disease-linked clones were found to be CD8+ and relatively rare in peripheral blood.

Germline V CDR1 and CDR2: SGHAT, FQNNGV. V was trimmed by 5 bases and J by 5 bases, leaving 12 bases between them. The CDR3 contains 13 residues. TCRdb recomputed calls from the 5' RACE reads with MiXCR, one row per CDR3 protein. The data hold about 220,000 distinct CDR3 sequences, with roughly 24% observed a single time. The clonotype originates from a male donor with ankylosing spondylitis or in good health (not recorded which). Specimen: blood, either unsorted or a sorted T cell fraction (not recorded which). The rearrangement joins TRBV11-2 to TRBJ2-5; D is possibly TRBD2 (7 bases). CDR3 region: CASSPGRGETQYF. For the CDR3, the DNA is TGTGCCAGCAGCCCAGGGAGGGGGGAGACCCAGTACTTC. Based on the CDR3 plus reference TRBV11-2 and TRBJ2-5, the full variable domain is EAGVAQSPRYKIIEKRQSVAFWCNPISGHATLYWYQQILGQGPKLLIQFQNNGVVDDSQLPKDRFSAERLKGVDSTLKIQPAKLEDSAVYLCASSPGRGETQYFGPGTRLLVL.